A single sample gave rise to the 3 T cell receptor beta chains below, sequenced in a study of regulatory T cells in long-lasting Graves disease (dated by TCRdb to the early 2020s). The meaning of the sample's time point label: persistent/refractory GD, antithyroid drugs over 5 years with positive TRAb. RNA was extracted from PBMCs in TRIzol for both TCR sequencing and RNA sequencing. Library creation used multiplex PCR. Data came from an Illumina HiSeq 4000. TCR beta libraries were built with iRepertoire HTBI primers and Arm-PCR amplification of CDR3 regions. The public reads were reprocessed in TCRdb via fastp at Q25 and MiXCR, keeping in-frame beta chains. Every distinct CDR3 protein forms one entry, paired with its most common genes and DNA. The sample profile shows roughly 450,000 distinct CDR3 sequences; roughly 20% of them were found once. The top ten constitute over 7.5% of the sample. Sequencing was performed on peripheral blood mononuclear cells (PBMCs), taken when the disease was refractory, from a patient treated with antithyroid drugs. The source is a female donor with Graves disease.

This clonotype has just a few counts. This rearrangement joins TRBV20-1 to TRBJ2-7; maybe TRBD2 (5 bases). Trimming cost V 0 bases and J 3 bases, with 9 bases left between them. Germline CDR1 and CDR2: DFQATT and SNEGSKA (reference sequence). The CDR3 is made up of 13 amino acids. The CDR3 sequence: CSARDPGSYEQYF. CDR3 DNA sequence: TGCAGTGCTAGAGATCCGGGAAGCTACGAGCAGTACTTC.

This clonotype was seen only a few times. The chain links TRBV6-1 to TRBJ2-7; TRBD1 is a possible D gene (6 bases). Germline CDR1 MNHNS, CDR2 SASEGT. The CDR3 sequence is 13 residues long. V was cut by 6 bases and J by 9 bases, with 18 bases left in between. The CDR3 is CASRIHRESGQYF. CDR3 DNA: TGTGCCAGCAGAATACACAGGGAGTCGGGGCAGTACTTC.

The chain recombines TRBV5-6 with TRBJ2-7; 10 bases align to TRBD2. The CDR3 runs 16 residues. After removal of 4 bases from V and 4 bases from J, the junction contained 11 bases not matched to a gene. CDR1 is SGHDT and CDR2 is YYEEEE in the germline V gene. The CDR3 sequence: CASSPTRLAGDYEQYF. In DNA form, the CDR3 reads TGTGCCAGCAGCCCGACCCGGCTAGCGGGAGATTACGAGCAGTACTTC.